This TCR beta chain was recovered during a study of shared clonotypes between healthy human individuals. The germline V and J ends were trimmed by 2 bases and 5 bases, with 9 bases remaining between them. The germline V gene has CDR1 KGHSH and CDR2 LQKENI. The CDR3 extends over 13 amino acids. Study findings and constraints: An effect of sequencing depth on clonotype sharing among donors was expected. A small donor pool kept down the genetic and exposure-history diversity that was represented.

Some clones are missing from TCRdb's copy, which holds only in-frame ones; the method was immunoSEQ multiplex PCR. The sample lists about 490,000 clones; 78% were seen once. As to this clone: The target antigen is unknown.

All the donors were Caucasian adults who lived in Nashville, Tennessee. Input material: PBMCs. This receptor was identified in a woman between 40 and 55 years old in good health. Some clones in this sample may be carry-over from other donors' samples. The chain carries TRBV18 and TRBJ1-2; D remains unclear. The CDR3 region is CASSPSGRYGYTF. CDR3 bases: TGTGCCAGCTCACCATCAGGACGGTATGGCTACACCTTC.